The 31 T cell receptor beta chains presented below share a single source sample, sequenced in a study of shared clonotypes between healthy human individuals. TCRdb's table, derived via immunoSEQ multiplex PCR, lists solely in-frame clones and lacks some. The sample contains around 990,000 clones, approximately 75% of which appear only once. The sequenced material came from memory CD4+ T cells from PBMCs. Subset given: CD45RA-negative fraction. These receptors all stem from a man aged 18 to 30 in good health. Some clones in this sample may be carry-over from other donors' samples.

In DNA, the CDR3 is TGCAGCGTTCACGACAGGAACAAAGGCGAGCAGTACTTC. It encodes CSVHDRNKGEQYF. The chain carries TRBV29-1 and TRBJ2-7, with a tentative D call TRBD1 (6 bases). V shed 5 bases and J shed 6 bases, with 17 bases lying between them. Germline V CDR1 and CDR2: SQVTM, ANQGSEA. This CDR3 spans 13 amino acids.

The chain has TRBV5-4 and TRBJ1-2; D is possibly TRBD1 (6 bases). With 4 bases removed from V and 5 bases from J, the gap between germline ends came to 18 bases. CDR1 is SGHNT and CDR2 is YYREEE in the germline V gene (reference sequence). CDR3 size: 15 residues. In DNA, the CDR3 is TGTGCCAGCAGCCCGAACTTACAGGGCAGATATGGCTACACCTTC. Translating gives CASSPNLQGRYGYTF.

The chain has TRBV28 and TRBJ2-2; possibly TRBD2 for D (5 bases). The V gene's germline CDR1 is MDHEN and CDR2 SYDVKM. Trimming pared 8 bases from V and 2 bases from J, leaving 9 bases between. This CDR3 is 13 amino acids long. The CDR3 DNA follows: TGTGCCAGCGGGAGCGGAAACACCGGGGAGCTGTTTTTT. Translated: CASGSGNTGELFF.

The gene calls are TRBV7-9 and TRBJ2-7; 7 bases are a match to TRBD2. There are 13 residues in the CDR3. CDR1 SEHNR and CDR2 FQNEAQ come from the germline V gene (reference sequence). V was clipped by 10 bases and J by 0 bases; unmatched bases: 6. This CDR3 is CAIGASGSYEQYF. The CDR3 region has the DNA TGTGCCATCGGGGCTAGCGGCTCCTACGAGCAGTACTTC.

Comments on this clone: Other nucleotide sequences from this sample produce the same CDR3. J is TRBJ2-1 and V is TRBV4-2, with 13 bases matching TRBD2. Germline CDR1 reads LGHNA; CDR2 reads YNFKEQ. V lost 4 bases and J lost 7; bases outside the gene matches: 4. This CDR3 contains 15 residues. CDR3 nucleotide sequence: TGTGCCAGCAGCCGAGGGACTAGCGGGATAAATGAGCAGTTCTTC. Protein product: CASSRGTSGINEQFF.

The chain is built from TRBV2 and TRBJ1-5; 9 bases are shared with TRBD1. Germline CDR1 SNHLY, CDR2 FYNNEI. This CDR3 is built from 13 residues. Trimming at V came to 6 bases and at J to 7 bases, leaving 4 bases not matched to a gene. CDR3 residues: CASSGTGLQPQHF. The CDR3 nucleotides are TGTGCCAGCAGCGGGACAGGGTTGCAGCCCCAGCATTTT.

The chain joins TRBV5-1 to TRBJ2-5; 10 nucleotides match TRBD2. The CDR3 has 15 residues. The J segment lost 3 bases and the V segment lost 4 bases, leaving 6 bases of the junction unmatched. Germline V lookup: CDR1 SGHRS, CDR2 YFSETQ. The DNA for the CDR3 is TGCGCCAGCAGCCCGACAGGGACTAGCGAAGAGACCCAGTACTTC. This translates into CASSPTGTSEETQYF. The whole variable domain, filled in from reference TRBV5-1 and TRBJ2-5, reads KAGVTQTPRYLIKTRGQQVTLSCSPISGHRSVSWYQQTPGQGLQFLFEYFSETQRNKGNFPGRFSGRQFSNSRSEMNVSTLELGDSALYLCASSPTGTSEETQYFGPGTRLLVL.

This chain links TRBV18 with TRBJ2-1; D gene unclear. Looked up from germline, CDR1 is KGHSH and CDR2 is LQKENI. The CDR3 contains 13 residues. Trimming removed 0 bases at V and 6 bases at J, with 6 bases between. CDR3 coding DNA: TGTGCCAGCTCACCACCGTCAGTCAATGAGCAGTTCTTC. Protein product: CASSPPSVNEQFF. The full variable domain, completed using reference TRBV18 and TRBJ2-1, is NAGVMQNPRHLVRRRGQEARLRCSPMKGHSHVYWYRQLPEEGLKFMVYLQKENIIDESGMPKERFSAEFPKEGPSILRIQQVVRGDSAAYFCASSPPSVNEQFFGPGTRLTVL.

In regard to this clone: It may be a read error: a sequence one base away is much more abundant. The same CDR3 is also encoded by other DNA sequences in this sample. The chain employs TRBV7-9 and TRBJ1-2; no firm D call. Deletions cut 1 base from V and 4 bases from J, with 4 bases between. This CDR3 spans 12 amino acids. Germline CDR1 is SEHNR and CDR2 is FQNEAQ (reference sequence). This CDR3 reads CASSLGSYGYTF. In DNA, the CDR3 is TGTGCCAGCAGCTTAGGGAGCTATGGCTACACCTTC.

With regard to this clone: Other DNA sequences within the sample encode an identical CDR3. The chain uses TRBV6-1 and TRBJ2-7, with 9 bases matching TRBD2. Germline values: CDR1 MNHNS, CDR2 SASEGT. J was trimmed by 3 bases and V by 3 bases; bases with no gene match: 3. The CDR3 spans 14 residues. CDR3 DNA: TGTGCCAGCAGTGATTTAGCGGGAGACTACGAGCAGTACTTC. Encoded protein: CASSDLAGDYEQYF.

This clone was detected a few times. The chain joins TRBV2 to TRBJ1-5, with 8 bases identical to TRBD1. The CDR3 spans 13 residues. Trimming removed 4 bases from V and 6 bases from J; junction bases left unmatched: 2. Germline V lookup: CDR1 SNHLY, CDR2 FYNNEI. Written as DNA, the CDR3 is TGTGCCAGCAGTGCCACAGGGGGTCAGCCCCAGCATTTT. This translates into CASSATGGQPQHF.

In its sample, this clone was seen a few times. The genes are TRBV14 and TRBJ1-4, with 12 bases identical to TRBD1. This CDR3 has 17 residues. With V trimmed by 4 bases and J by 5 bases, 8 bases remained unmatched. Per germline, CDR1 SGHDN and CDR2 FVKESK. The CDR3 nucleotides read TGTGCCAGCAGCCGGGGACAGGGGGCGTTAAGGAATGAAAAACTGTTTTTT. Its protein product is CASSRGQGALRNEKLFF.

The chain's CDR3 is CASSLTQGAGTDTQYF. The CDR3 DNA reads TGTGCCAGCAGCTTAACACAGGGGGCCGGCACAGATACGCAGTATTTT. The chain couples TRBV9 to TRBJ2-3, with TRBD1 matching 9 bases. Germline V CDR1 and CDR2: SGDLS, YYNGEE. The CDR3 contains 16 residues. The ends lost 4 bases at V and 1 base at J; junction bases unmatched: 7.

The rearrangement joins TRBV5-4 to TRBJ1-2, with unresolved D. Deletions cut 3 bases from V and 6 bases from J, with 15 bases between. CDR1 and CDR2 (germline): SGHNT, YYREEE (reference sequence). The CDR3 totals 14 residues. The CDR3 is CASSWPTQRDGYTF. CDR3 in DNA: TGTGCCAGCAGCTGGCCCACTCAACGCGATGGCTACACCTTC.

A note on this clone: The conserved final phenylalanine or tryptophan is absent from the CDR3, which likely points to a read error. No DNA is shown, since the ends of the CDR3 on it are uncertain; the CDR3 is the one TCRdb lists. The chain joins TRBV4-1 to TRBJ2-7; the listed D gene, TRBD1, was not tested against the DNA. Germline-derived CDR1 and CDR2 are MGHRA and YSYEKL. The CDR3 length is 13 residues, termini included. CDR3 amino acids: CASSQPNIGQLSL.

This chain connects TRBV10-2 to TRBJ2-1; 7 bases map to TRBD2. V dropped 9 bases and J dropped 2; count of bases not matched to a gene: 7. The CDR3 runs to 14 residues. CDR1 and CDR2 (germline): WSHSY, SAAADI. The CDR3 loop reads CASSKAGAYNEQFF. The CDR3 nucleotides read TGCGCCAGTTCTAAGGCGGGAGCCTACAATGAGCAGTTCTTC.

The rearrangement uses TRBV2 and TRBJ1-2; 8 bases map to TRBD1. After removal of 6 bases from V and 5 bases from J, the junction contained 11 bases not matched to a gene. CDR3 length: 15 residues. The germline gives CDR1 SNHLY, CDR2 FYNNEI. CDR3 nucleotides: TGTGCCAGCAGCCCTAGGGACAGGAGGACTTATGGCTACACCTTC. Amino acids: CASSPRDRRTYGYTF.

This rearrangement joins TRBV5-1 to TRBJ2-1; 10 positions agree with TRBD2. The length of the CDR3 is 14 residues. The V gene's germline CDR1 is SGHRS and CDR2 YFSETQ. V lost 7 bases, J lost 6 bases, and 7 bases stayed unmatched. The CDR3 loop reads CASSSGSRSNEQFF. The CDR3, as DNA: TGCGCCAGCTCTAGCGGGAGTAGGTCCAATGAGCAGTTCTTC.

The V and J genes are TRBV18 and TRBJ2-2, with TRBD1 matching 8 bases. CDR1 and CDR2 (germline): KGHSH, LQKENI. The CDR3 spans 19 residues. J lost 9 bases, V lost 3 bases, and 21 bases had no gene match. As DNA, the CDR3 is TGTGCCAGCTCACCCGGCCAGGGGGCAGGACCAGTCAAGGGAAGGGAGCTGTTTTTT. It yields the protein CASSPGQGAGPVKGRELFF.

With respect to this clone: Other nucleotide sequences from this sample produce the same CDR3. The chain carries TRBV7-2 and TRBJ1-1, with a weak D call TRBD1 (6 bases). CDR1 SGHTA and CDR2 FQGNSA come from the germline V gene. This CDR3 is built from 14 residues. The germline V and J ends were trimmed by 0 bases and 2 bases, with 7 bases remaining between them. CDR3 region: CASSLAGTNTEAFF. CDR3 DNA sequence: TGTGCCAGCAGCTTAGCCGGGACAAACACTGAAGCTTTCTTT. Together with reference TRBV7-2 and TRBJ1-1, the CDR3 gives the full variable domain: GAGVSQSPSNKVTEKGKDVELRCDPISGHTALYWYRQSLGQGLEFLIYFQGNSAPDKSGLPSDRFSAERTGGSVSTLTIQRTQQEDSAVYLCASSLAGTNTEAFFGQGTRLTVV.

This clone came up once. The chain recombines TRBV29-1 with TRBJ2-7, with D uncertain. There are 14 residues in the CDR3. V was trimmed by 4 bases and J by 4 bases, leaving 17 bases between them. Germline assignment: CDR1 SQVTM and CDR2 ANQGSEA. The CDR3 reads CSVGSQTLGYEQYF. The CDR3 DNA reads TGCAGCGTTGGATCCCAGACACTTGGTTACGAGCAGTACTTC.

V is TRBV11-2 and J is TRBJ2-5, with D unresolved. This CDR3 has 13 amino acids. Trimming took 5 bases from V and 2 from J, leaving 9 bases between them. Per germline, CDR1 SGHAT and CDR2 FQNNGV. The CDR3 DNA is TGTGCCAGCAGCCCGGGCTTTCAAGAGACCCAGTACTTC. Protein sequence: CASSPGFQETQYF.

This clone appeared once. The DNA for the CDR3 is TGTGCCAGTAACGACCGACAGGGCGGGCAGTACTTC. This translates into CASNDRQGGQYF. The chain employs TRBV19 and TRBJ2-7; 7 bases are a match to TRBD1. V shed 7 bases and J 9 bases; nucleotides not matched to a gene: 9. CDR3 length: 12 residues. The V gene's germline CDR1 is LNHDA and CDR2 SQIVND (reference sequence).

The rearrangement links TRBV15 to TRBJ2-7; no reliable D call. Deletions cut 0 bases from V and 2 bases from J, with 11 bases between. There are 15 residues in the CDR3. Germline CDR1 and CDR2: LNHNV and YYDKDF (reference sequence). As DNA, the CDR3 is TGTGCCACCAGCAGAGATCCCTCTTCGGCCTACGAGCAGTACTTC. Its translation: CATSRDPSSAYEQYF.

The chain recombines TRBV2 with TRBJ1-2; the match to TRBD1 covers 8 bases. The CDR3 runs 12 residues. Germline V CDR1 and CDR2: SNHLY, FYNNEI. V was pared by 6 bases and J by 8 bases, with 5 bases of the junction left unmatched. The CDR3: CASRTDRVGYTF. CDR3 sequence (DNA): TGTGCCAGCAGGACGGACAGGGTAGGCTACACCTTC.

This clone came up a few times. This chain links TRBV5-1 with TRBJ1-6; D not resolved. CDR1 SGHRS and CDR2 YFSETQ come from the germline V gene. Trimming took 4 bases from V and 10 from J, leaving 12 bases between them. This CDR3 has 13 residues. CDR3 region: CASSLSGDSPLHF. In nucleotides, the CDR3 is TGCGCCAGCAGCCTTTCGGGTGACTCACCCCTCCACTTT.

The chain links TRBV11-3 to TRBJ1-2, with TRBD1 as a possible D gene (6 bases). The CDR3 runs to 16 residues. Deletions cut 7 bases from V and 8 bases from J, with 26 bases between. Germline assignment: CDR1 SGHNT and CDR2 YENEEA. The CDR3 DNA is TGTGCCAGCACCCTCGGCTCAGGGGCCGTGATTTGGGGCTACACCTTC. Amino acids: CASTLGSGAVIWGYTF.

For the CDR3, the DNA is TGTGCCAGCAGTTTACTTGGACTAGACAATGAGCAGTTCTTC. It codes for CASSLLGLDNEQFF. The chain is built from TRBV28 and TRBJ2-1; TRBD2 agrees at 7 bases. The V segment lost 2 bases and the J segment 5 bases; nucleotides outside the gene matches: 3. Germline lookup yields CDR1 MDHEN and CDR2 SYDVKM. This CDR3 has 14 amino acids.

The rearrangement joins TRBV4-3 to TRBJ2-3, with 14 nucleotides matching TRBD2. CDR1 LGHNA and CDR2 YSLEER come from the germline V gene. V gave up 1 base and J gave up 7 bases; unmatched junction bases: 7. The CDR3 totals 17 residues. The CDR3 is CASSQGLGTSGGHTQYF. In DNA, the CDR3 is TGCGCCAGCAGCCAAGGTCTCGGGACTAGCGGGGGACATACGCAGTATTTT.

This clone was recorded once. This chain joins TRBV28 and TRBJ2-7; possibly TRBD2 for D (6 bases). CDR1 is MDHEN and CDR2 is SYDVKM in the germline V gene. CDR3 length: 16 amino acids. Trimming took off 4 bases at V and 0 bases at J, with 16 bases between the two ends. CDR3 amino acids: CASSSPGTSSSYEQYF. The CDR3 DNA reads TGTGCCAGCAGTTCCCCCGGGACTTCGAGCTCCTACGAGCAGTACTTC.

This sequence joins TRBV5-4 and TRBJ2-5; D may match TRBD1 or TRBD2 (5 bases each). Trimming cost V 5 bases and J 5 bases, with 22 bases left between them. There are 16 residues in the CDR3. Germline V gene lookup returns CDR1 SGHNT and CDR2 YYREEE (reference sequence). DNA of the CDR3: TGTGCCAGCAGTGCGTCCGGTAGAGGGACGGGGGAGACCCAGTACTTC. It yields the protein CASSASGRGTGETQYF.